These 25 T cell receptor beta chains were all obtained from the same sample, sequenced in a study of blood T cell repertoires in COVID-19. The repertoire was sequenced with immunoSEQ multiplex PCR; TCRdb's copy has only in-frame clones and lacks some. The sample consists of about 480,000 clones, 85% to 90% of them appearing once. The sample comprised peripheral blood. These receptors were taken from a woman between 50 and 59 years old with COVID-19, enrolled during active disease.

V and J are TRBV24-1 and TRBJ1-3; no reliable D call. CDR3 length: 13 amino acids. CDR1 and CDR2 (germline): KGHDR, SFDVKD. V was clipped by 7 bases and J by 0 bases, with 6 bases between them. The chain's CDR3 is CATSSGSGNTIYF. Here the CDR3 DNA reads TGTGCCACCAGCTCAGGCTCTGGAAACACCATATATTTT.

Here the CDR3 reads CASSSGRTYLNYGYTF. CDR3 nucleotides: TGTGCCAGCAGCTCTGGTAGGACATATCTTAACTATGGCTACACCTTC. V and J are TRBV9 and TRBJ1-2, with a weak D call TRBD1 (5 bases). With 4 bases removed from V and 1 base from J, the gap between germline ends came to 17 bases. The CDR3 totals 16 residues. Germline V gives CDR1 SGDLS, CDR2 YYNGEE.

The chain carries TRBV9 and TRBJ1-2; 7 bases fit TRBD1. The CDR3 consists of 16 residues. In germline, CDR1 is SGDLS, CDR2 YYNGEE. Trimming took 0 bases from V and 8 from J; bases not matched to a gene: 13. CDR3 loop: CASSVGGQVPPKGYTF. The CDR3 bases are TGTGCCAGCAGCGTAGGAGGACAGGTCCCCCCAAAAGGCTACACCTTC.

The genes are TRBV6-6 and TRBJ1-2, with D perhaps TRBD1 (5 bases). This CDR3 region has 15 residues. The V and J ends lost 2 bases and 1 base respectively, with 11 bases between them. CDR1 is MNHNY and CDR2 is SVGAGI in the germline V gene (reference sequence). The CDR3 here is CASSYTRADNYGYTF. CDR3 nucleotides: TGTGCCAGCAGTTACACCAGGGCCGATAACTATGGCTACACCTTC.

The chain combines TRBV11-2 with TRBJ2-7; D is unresolved. The CDR3 extends over 15 amino acids. Germline loops: CDR1 SGHAT, CDR2 FQNNGV. The germline V and J ends were trimmed by 3 bases and 0 bases, with 12 bases remaining between them. The CDR3 DNA follows: TGTGCCAGCAGCTTTAGAAATGCCCCCTCCTACGAGCAGTACTTC. It is translated as CASSFRNAPSYEQYF.

This clone was detected a few times. The rearrangement joins TRBV5-1 to TRBJ1-2; possibly TRBD1 for D (5 bases). Trimming shortened V by 2 bases and J by 4 bases, and 18 bases separated the two germline ends. Germline CDR1 is SGHRS and CDR2 is YFSETQ. This CDR3 has 16 amino acids. Written as DNA, the CDR3 is TGCGCCAGCAGCTTTCAAGACAGTCGCCAATCCTATGGCTACACCTTC. Encoded protein: CASSFQDSRQSYGYTF.

This sequence joins TRBV10-3 and TRBJ1-2; D perhaps matches TRBD1 (5 bases). This CDR3 is 14 amino acids long. Germline values: CDR1 ENHRY, CDR2 SYGVKD. The ends were cut back, 10 bases at V and 8 bases at J, with 23 bases in the middle. The CDR3 loop reads CATARGGGAKGYTF. The CDR3 coding sequence is TGTGCCACCGCCCGGGGGGGTGGGGCTAAAGGCTACACCTTC.

The CDR3 region is CASSQHTRNTEAFF. The CDR3 DNA reads as TGCGCCAGCAGCCAGCATACGAGGAACACTGAAGCTTTCTTT. The chain employs TRBV4-1 and TRBJ1-1; D is unclear. Germline loops: CDR1 MGHRA, CDR2 YSYEKL. Trimming pared 3 bases from V and 1 base from J, leaving 9 bases between. The CDR3 runs 14 residues.

The V and J genes are TRBV5-1 and TRBJ1-1, with TRBD1 matching 7 bases. With 3 bases clipped from V and 1 base from J, the junction kept 3 bases outside the gene matches. The CDR3 has 14 amino acids. CDR1 is SGHRS and CDR2 is YFSETQ in the germline V gene. CDR3 DNA: TGCGCCAGCAGCTCACAGGGGCAGAACACTGAAGCTTTCTTT. This encodes CASSSQGQNTEAFF.

This clone showed up just once. V gene TRBV6-1 combines with J gene TRBJ2-2, with 7 bases identical to TRBD1. V shed 0 bases, J shed 4 bases, and the junction held 11 bases outside the gene matches. The length of the CDR3 is 18 residues. From germline, CDR1 is MNHNS and CDR2 SASEGT. CDR3 sequence reads: CASSEALIGGRGTGELFF. CDR3 DNA sequence: TGTGCCAGCAGTGAAGCATTGATAGGGGGCCGTGGCACCGGGGAGCTGTTTTTT.

The rearrangement links TRBV6-5 to TRBJ2-1, with D tentatively TRBD1 (6 bases). CDR3 length: 14 amino acids. Per the germline V gene, CDR1 is MNHEY and CDR2 is SVGAGI. V dropped 6 bases and J dropped 2 bases, with 11 bases sitting between them. The CDR3 sequence: CASSEGVAYNEQFF. The CDR3 DNA reads as TGTGCCAGCAGCGAGGGGGTTGCCTACAATGAGCAGTTCTTC.

The chain employs TRBV2 and TRBJ2-7; 9 bases are shared with TRBD1. CDR3 size: 14 residues. V lost 8 bases and J lost 1; bases outside the gene matches: 6. Germline CDR1 reads SNHLY; CDR2 reads FYNNEI. CDR3 nucleotide sequence: TGTGCCAGCGACCGGGACAGGGCTTCCTACGAGCAGTACTTC. Translated: CASDRDRASYEQYF.

The chain employs TRBV5-1 and TRBJ2-2, with D perhaps TRBD2 (5 bases). Germline V gene data show CDR1 as SGHRS and CDR2 as YFSETQ. V was trimmed by 6 bases and J by 0 bases, leaving 15 bases between them. CDR3 length: 16 residues. The CDR3 sequence is CASTTLRAANTGELFF. For the CDR3, the DNA is TGCGCCAGCACTACCCTGAGGGCCGCGAACACCGGGGAGCTGTTTTTT.

This clone appeared a few times. This rearrangement joins TRBV27 to TRBJ1-3; 9 bases align to TRBD1. V shed 4 bases, J shed 6 bases, and the junction held 4 bases outside the gene matches. The length of the CDR3 is 14 residues. From germline, CDR1 is MNHEY and CDR2 SMNVEV (reference sequence). Here the CDR3 reads CASSSDRGINTIYF. The CDR3 DNA reads as TGTGCCAGCAGTTCTGACAGGGGGATAAACACCATATATTTT.

This clone has a single count. Written as DNA, the CDR3 is TGCGCCAGCAGCCAAAATAGGGGGAAAGGGCAGTACTTC. Translated: CASSQNRGKGQYF. The chain has TRBV4-1 and TRBJ2-7; tentative D call: TRBD1 (6 bases). The CDR3 length is 13 residues. The V gene lost 2 bases and the J gene lost 9 bases, with 14 bases spanning the gap. CDR1 MGHRA and CDR2 YSYEKL come from the germline V gene.

The chain recombines TRBV9 with TRBJ1-1; 10 bases map to TRBD1. J gave up 5 bases and V 3 bases, and 10 bases lay outside the gene matches. CDR3 size: 16 residues. CDR1 and CDR2 (germline): SGDLS, YYNGEE. DNA for the CDR3: TGTGCCAGCAGCGCAAAGACAGGGGGCTTAGGAACTGAAGCTTTCTTT. This translates into CASSAKTGGLGTEAFF.

The genes are TRBV28 and TRBJ1-1, with D perhaps TRBD1 (5 bases). The CDR3 consists of 16 residues. The germline gives CDR1 MDHEN, CDR2 SYDVKM. Trimming cost V 2 bases and J 4 bases, with 17 bases left between them. The DNA for the CDR3 is TGTGCCAGCAGTTTAGTTGGGAACCGGGGGGGCACTGAAGCTTTCTTT. It translates to CASSLVGNRGGTEAFF.

This chain connects TRBV5-1 to TRBJ1-4; 9 bases fit TRBD1. The germline gives CDR1 SGHRS, CDR2 YFSETQ. Trimming cost V 4 bases and J 5 bases; bases outside gene matches: 6. The CDR3 runs 15 residues. The CDR3 here is CASSPTGGANEKLFF. CDR3 coding DNA: TGCGCCAGCAGCCCGACAGGGGGAGCAAATGAAAAACTGTTTTTT. Variable domain in full (rest from reference TRBV5-1 and TRBJ1-4): KAGVTQTPRYLIKTRGQQVTLSCSPISGHRSVSWYQQTPGQGLQFLFEYFSETQRNKGNFPGRFSGRQFSNSRSEMNVSTLELGDSALYLCASSPTGGANEKLFFGSGTQLSVL.

This chain connects TRBV5-1 to TRBJ1-3, with 9 nucleotides matching TRBD1. Germline values: CDR1 SGHRS, CDR2 YFSETQ. The junction had 6 bases not matched to a gene; V was cut back by 1 base and J by 4 bases. The CDR3 has 16 residues. CDR3 sequence (DNA): TGCGCCAGCAGCTTGACCGGGACAGGGAAAGGAAACACCATATATTTT. Translation gives CASSLTGTGKGNTIYF.

The V call is TRBV27, the J call TRBJ2-2, with 9 bases aligning to TRBD1. CDR1 MNHEY and CDR2 SMNVEV come from the germline V gene (reference sequence). The CDR3 has 16 residues. V lost 2 bases and J lost 0; bases outside the gene matches: 1. The CDR3 loop reads CASSLGQGPNTGELFF. DNA for the CDR3: TGTGCCAGCAGTTTAGGACAGGGGCCGAACACCGGGGAGCTGTTTTTT.

V usage is TRBV6-4 and J usage is TRBJ1-2, with 8 bases matching TRBD1. The ends lost 0 bases at V and 4 bases at J; junction bases unmatched: 7. The CDR3 is made up of 16 amino acids. Germline V gene data show CDR1 as MRHNA and CDR2 as SNTAGT. The CDR3 loop is CASSDSMGTGFYGYTF. CDR3 DNA: TGTGCCAGCAGTGACTCGATGGGGACAGGATTCTATGGCTACACCTTC.

The chain has TRBV5-1 and TRBJ1-2; 8 bases line up with TRBD1. CDR1 and CDR2 (germline): SGHRS, YFSETQ. Losses at the gene ends were 0 bases for V and 4 bases for J; bases not matched to a gene: 8. The CDR3 totals 16 residues. The CDR3: CASSLDRGYLGYGYTF. CDR3 sequence (DNA): TGCGCCAGCAGCTTGGACAGGGGGTATCTCGGCTATGGCTACACCTTC.

This chain connects TRBV2 to TRBJ1-1; no clear D. V was cut by 6 bases and J by 3 bases, with 17 bases left in between. The length of the CDR3 is 15 residues. Germline V gene sequence: CDR1 SNHLY, CDR2 FYNNEI. CDR3 residues: CASRATAGEDTEAFF. Written as DNA, the CDR3 is TGTGCCAGCAGGGCAACGGCTGGGGAGGACACTGAAGCTTTCTTT.

The chain recombines TRBV19 with TRBJ1-1; D gene unclear. The V gene lost 1 base and the J gene lost 8 bases, with 8 bases spanning the gap. CDR1 is LNHDA, CDR2 SQIVND, per germline (reference sequence). The CDR3 has 12 amino acids. CDR3 loop: CASSIGLAEAFF. The CDR3 coding sequence is TGTGCCAGTAGTATAGGACTTGCCGAAGCTTTCTTT. The whole variable domain, remainder taken from reference TRBV19 and TRBJ1-1, is DGGITQSPKYLFRKEGQNVTLSCEQNLNHDAMYWYRQDPGQGLRLIYYSQIVNDFQKGDIAEGYSVSREKKESFPLTVTSAQKNPTAFYLCASSIGLAEAFFGQGTRLTVV.

The chain recombines TRBV5-1 with TRBJ2-3; D gene uncertain. Germline V gene lookup returns CDR1 SGHRS and CDR2 YFSETQ. Between the trimmed V and J ends, which lost 1 base and 2 bases, there was a span of 8 bases. This CDR3 is built from 14 residues. CDR3 nucleotides: TGCGCCAGCAGCTTGTTGACAAACACAGATACGCAGTATTTT. Encoded protein: CASSLLTNTDTQYF.